Presented here are 12 T cell receptor beta chains from one specimen sequenced in a study of blood T cell repertoires in COVID-19. Profiled with immunoSEQ multiplex PCR; TCRdb holds only in-frame clones, not every one. The sample contains 350,000 to 400,000 clones, 85% to 90% of which appear only once. Sequenced input: PBMCs or T cells enriched from blood (not recorded which). These receptors were collected from a man between 18 and 29 years old who had recovered from COVID-19.

The chain joins TRBV27 to TRBJ2-2; 8 nucleotides line up with TRBD2. V was pared by 5 bases and J by 8 bases, with 4 bases of the junction left unmatched. This CDR3 contains 13 residues. Germline CDR1 reads MNHEY; CDR2 reads SMNVEV (reference sequence). The CDR3 loop reads CASSLGLAGELFF. CDR3 nucleotide sequence: TGTGCCAGCAGTCTCGGACTAGCTGGGGAGCTGTTTTTT.

V is TRBV18 and J is TRBJ2-1; 7 bases match TRBD2. Losses at the gene ends were 1 base for V and 5 bases for J; bases not matched to a gene: 5. Per the germline V gene, CDR1 is KGHSH and CDR2 is LQKENI. The CDR3 runs to 15 residues. This CDR3 reads CASSPRLAGDNEQFF. CDR3 DNA: TGTGCCAGCTCACCACGACTAGCCGGCGACAATGAGCAGTTCTTC.

This chain uses TRBV19 with TRBJ2-2, with 13 bases aligning to TRBD2. Trimming took 5 bases from V and 5 from J; bases not matched to a gene: 5. This CDR3 is 16 amino acids long. In germline, CDR1 is LNHDA, CDR2 SQIVND (reference sequence). The CDR3 loop is CASSVGLAGVTGELFF. CDR3 nucleotide sequence: TGTGCCAGTAGTGTCGGACTAGCGGGAGTAACCGGGGAGCTGTTTTTT.

The CDR3 bases are TGTGCCAGCAGCTTAGACAGGGACGTAGCCGAAGATACGCAGTATTTT. Protein sequence: CASSLDRDVAEDTQYF. The chain employs TRBV7-2 and TRBJ2-3, with TRBD1 as a possible D gene (6 bases). CDR1 and CDR2 from the germline V gene are SGHTA and FQGNSA. V lost 1 base, J lost 5 bases, and 16 bases lay in between. The CDR3 length is 16 residues.

On this clone itself: One junction end does not reproduce the germline sequence, and a read error may be involved. The V gene is TRBV30, the J gene TRBJ2-5; 10 nucleotides line up with TRBD2. The CDR3 covers 14 residues. Germline CDR1 is GTSNPN and CDR2 is SVGIG (reference sequence). For the CDR3, the DNA is TGTGCCTGGAACCCCGGGCTAGCGGGAGAGGCCCAGTACTTC. It translates to CAWNPGLAGEAQYF.

This sequence joins TRBV13 and TRBJ1-2; 12 bases fit TRBD1. The CDR3 has 17 amino acids. The V gene's germline CDR1 is PRHDT and CDR2 FYEKMQ (reference sequence). With V trimmed by 2 bases and J by 6 bases, 10 bases remained unmatched. The CDR3 DNA reads as TGTGCCAGCAGCTTACGAGGTCGGGGACAGGGGGCCGATGGCTACACCTTC. This codes for CASSLRGRGQGADGYTF.

The CDR3 sequence: CAWSVARTGTNEKLFF. The CDR3 region has the DNA TGTGCCTGGAGTGTAGCCCGGACTGGCACTAATGAAAAACTGTTTTTT. J is TRBJ1-4 and V is TRBV30; the D is unclear. Trimming stripped 0 bases from V and 2 bases from J, with 13 bases between. CDR1 is GTSNPN and CDR2 is SVGIG in the germline V gene (reference sequence). There are 16 residues in the CDR3.

This clone has a handful of counts. This chain uses TRBV10-3 with TRBJ1-3; D is perhaps TRBD1 (5 bases). Deletions cut 4 bases from V and 6 bases from J, with 16 bases between. CDR3 length: 15 residues. Germline V gene data show CDR1 as ENHRY and CDR2 as SYGVKD. CDR3 nucleotides: TGTGCCATCAGTGTATACGACGGGGGGAAAAACACCATATATTTT. Encoded protein: CAISVYDGGKNTIYF.

A single count supports this clone. The chain links TRBV7-9 to TRBJ2-5; 7 bases agree with TRBD2. The CDR3 loop spans 12 amino acids. CDR1 and CDR2 (germline): SEHNR, FQNEAQ (reference sequence). After removal of 8 bases from V and 5 bases from J, the junction contained 5 bases not matched to a gene. The chain's CDR3 is CASGRGEETQYF. CDR3 DNA sequence: TGTGCCAGCGGGAGGGGCGAGGAGACCCAGTACTTC.

The chain is built from TRBV19 and TRBJ2-1, with 12 bases aligning to TRBD2. The germline V gene has CDR1 LNHDA and CDR2 SQIVND (reference sequence). Unmatched junction bases numbered 4, after V lost 6 bases and J lost 4 bases. The CDR3 totals 15 residues. The CDR3 DNA reads TGTGCCAGTAGCCCGACTAGCGGGGGATACAATGAGCAGTTCTTC. Translation gives CASSPTSGGYNEQFF.

This sequence joins TRBV29-1 and TRBJ1-1; D is ambiguous. The ends were cut back, 8 bases at V and 10 bases at J, with 17 bases in the middle. Germline assignment: CDR1 SQVTM and CDR2 ANQGSEA. The CDR3 length is 11 residues. The CDR3 coding sequence is TGCAGCTCAGTGGAGGGCTCGGGAGCTTTCTTT. Translated: CSSVEGSGAFF.

The chain couples TRBV29-1 to TRBJ2-7; 7 bases line up with TRBD1. The junction had 5 bases not matched to a gene; V was cut back by 6 bases and J by 0 bases. Germline CDR1 SQVTM, CDR2 ANQGSEA. The CDR3 runs to 13 residues. Here the CDR3 DNA reads TGCAGCGTGGGGGACAGTTCCTCCTACGAGCAGTACTTC. This encodes CSVGDSSSYEQYF.